A selection of T cell receptor beta chains follows, all from one sample in a study of blood T cells in healthy people across ages. Via MiXCR, TCRdb re-called the 5' RACE reads, giving one row per CDR3 protein. This sample has a few hundred thousand distinct CDR3 sequences; approximately 52% occur once, and the top ten carry approximately 51%. The sequencing sample was made of blood. The receptors shown here come from a man in his sixties in good health. The CDR3 runs from the conserved cysteine through the conserved F or W. A D gene is named only where the DNA matches it firmly. Expanded clones are given a class, and other clones once, few, many or no size at all.

length: 13
size: NA
D: NA
V: TRBV3-1
J: TRBJ1-2
DNA: TGTGCCAGCAGCCACCCCCCTTTCTATGGCTACACCTTC
CDR3: CASSHPPFYGYTF

length: 14
size: NA
D: TRBD1
V: TRBV5-1
J: TRBJ1-2
DNA: TGCGCCAGCAGCTCTGGGACAGGGCCCTATGGCTACACCTTC
CDR3: CASSSGTGPYGYTF

length: 14
size: few
D: NA
V: TRBV7-6
J: TRBJ1-1
DNA: TGTGCCAGCAGCGCGACAGGCGGAGACACTGAAGCTTTCTTT
CDR3: CASSATGGDTEAFF

length: 15
size: NA
D: NA
V: TRBV20-1
J: TRBJ2-3
DNA: TGCAGTGCACCGACTAACACCGGACGCACAGATACGCAGTATTTT
CDR3: CSAPTNTGRTDTQYF

length: 16
size: NA
D: NA
V: TRBV5-1
J: TRBJ2-2
DNA: TGCGCCAGCGTCGACCCGTCTCTCATGAACACCGGGGAGCTGTTTTTT
CDR3: CASVDPSLMNTGELFF

length: 13
size: many
D: TRBD1
V: TRBV10-1
J: TRBJ1-5
DNA: TGCGCCAGCAGTCAGGGGGTTGGTCAGCCCCAGCATTTT
CDR3: CASSQGVGQPQHF

length: 17
size: NA
D: TRBD2
V: TRBV7-2
J: TRBJ2-3
DNA: TGTGCCAGCAGCCTTAGGGCCGCTAGCGGGAGGCTAGATACGCAGTATTTT
CDR3: CASSLRAASGRLDTQYF

length: 15
size: NA
D: TRBD2
V: TRBV14
J: TRBJ2-3
DNA: TGTGCCAGCAGCAGTGGCGGGAGAAAGGGAGATACGCAGTATTTT
CDR3: CASSSGGRKGDTQYF

length: 15
size: few
D: TRBD1
V: TRBV6-2/TRBV6-3
J: TRBJ2-5
DNA: TGTGCCAGCAGTTCTCCGGGACAGGGACAAGAGACCCAGTACTTC
CDR3: CASSSPGQGQETQYF

length: 13
size: few
D: NA
V: TRBV25-1
J: TRBJ1-4
DNA: TGTGCCAGCAGTAAAACGATTAATGAAAAACTGTTTTTT
CDR3: CASSKTINEKLFF

length: 12
size: NA
D: NA
V: TRBV6-1
J: TRBJ2-7
DNA: TGTGCCAGCAGTGCCGGGAGCTACGAGCAGTACTTC
CDR3: CASSAGSYEQYF

length: 15
size: NA
D: TRBD1
V: TRBV29-1
J: TRBJ2-3
DNA: TGCAGCGTTGAAGGGATAGGGGGCAGGACAGATACGCAGTATTTT
CDR3: CSVEGIGGRTDTQYF

length: 12
size: NA
D: NA
V: TRBV6-1
J: TRBJ2-1
DNA: TGTGCCAGCAGTAAAGGGGGGGATGAGCAGTTCTTC
CDR3: CASSKGGDEQFF

length: 14
size: many
D: NA
V: TRBV10-3
J: TRBJ2-1
DNA: TGTGCCATCCAGAAGGGCGCAGGCCCCAATGAGCAGTTCTTC
CDR3: CAIQKGAGPNEQFF

length: 14
size: NA
D: NA
V: TRBV25-1
J: TRBJ2-2
DNA: TGTGCCAGCAGTGAACCCCACTCCACCGGGGAGCTGTTTTTT
CDR3: CASSEPHSTGELFF

length: 14
size: NA
D: TRBD2
V: TRBV27
J: TRBJ2-3
DNA: TGTGCCCGACGGGGGGGGCGGGACCCAGATACGCAGTATTTT
CDR3: CARRGGRDPDTQYF

length: 13
size: NA
D: NA
V: TRBV29-1
J: TRBJ2-7
DNA: TGCAGCGTTGCCCTCGACATAGGCGGCGAGCAGTACTTC
CDR3: CSVALDIGGEQYF

length: 13
size: few
D: NA
V: TRBV10-3
J: TRBJ1-4
DNA: TGTGCCATCAGTGGAACGGTCAATGAAAAACTGTTTTTT
CDR3: CAISGTVNEKLFF

length: 16
size: NA
D: NA
V: TRBV20-1
J: TRBJ1-4
DNA: TGCAGTGCTAGAGGGGCCTGGACAGCTTTTAATGAAAAACTGTTTTTT
CDR3: CSARGAWTAFNEKLFF

length: 15
size: NA
D: NA
V: TRBV4-3
J: TRBJ2-7
DNA: TGCGCCAGCAGCCTAGAGACAGGCGGGTCCTACGAGCAGTACTTC
CDR3: CASSLETGGSYEQYF

length: 12
size: NA
D: NA
V: TRBV10-3
J: TRBJ1-4
DNA: TGTGCCATCCGGGCAGATAATGAAAAACTGTTTTTT
CDR3: CAIRADNEKLFF

length: 14
size: NA
D: NA
V: TRBV27
J: TRBJ1-6
DNA: TGTGCCAGCACCCTCGGACAGTATAATTCACCCCTCCACTTT
CDR3: CASTLGQYNSPLHF

length: 12
size: NA
D: NA
V: TRBV19
J: TRBJ2-5
DNA: TGTGCCAGTAGTATGGCAGGGAAGGTGCAGTACTTC
CDR3: CASSMAGKVQYF

length: 17
size: NA
D: TRBD2
V: TRBV12-3/TRBV12-4
J: TRBJ2-1
DNA: TGTGCCAGCAGTGGCAGTTTCGGCGGGAGCTCCTACAATGAGCAGTTCTTC
CDR3: CASSGSFGGSSYNEQFF

length: 17
size: NA
D: TRBD1
V: TRBV6-1
J: TRBJ2-2
DNA: TGTGCCAGCAGTAGGGACAGGGGAATTGCGAACACCGGGGAGCTGTTTTTT
CDR3: CASSRDRGIANTGELFF

length: 14
size: NA
D: NA
V: TRBV7-9
J: TRBJ2-6
DNA: TGTGCCACGGGGCTAGGATCTGGGGCCAACGTCCTGACTTTC
CDR3: CATGLGSGANVLTF

length: 16
size: NA
D: NA
V: TRBV2
J: TRBJ2-3
DNA: TGTGCCAGCAGGCCCCCGGGGGCTAGGGGCACAGATACGCAGTATTTT
CDR3: CASRPPGARGTDTQYF

length: 15
size: NA
D: TRBD2
V: TRBV2
J: TRBJ2-7
DNA: TGTGCCAGCAGTGATACGGGAGGCGCCTACAATGAGCAGTACTTC
CDR3: CASSDTGGAYNEQYF

length: 16
size: NA
D: NA
V: TRBV3-1
J: TRBJ2-7
DNA: TGTGCCAGCAGCCAAGCTATTCGGGACTCCTACAATGAGCAGTACTTC
CDR3: CASSQAIRDSYNEQYF

length: 13
size: many
D: NA
V: TRBV6-2/TRBV6-3
J: TRBJ1-1
DNA: TGTGCCAGCAGTAGACCCTTGAACACTGAAGCTTTCTTT
CDR3: CASSRPLNTEAFF

length: 14
size: few
D: NA
V: TRBV7-2
J: TRBJ2-7
DNA: TGTGCCAGCAGCTTAAGAGGCGGCTCCTACGAGCAGTACTTC
CDR3: CASSLRGGSYEQYF

length: 14
size: few
D: NA
V: TRBV15
J: TRBJ1-2
DNA: TGTGCCACCAGCAGCACAGGGTTTGGCTATGGCTACACCTTC
CDR3: CATSSTGFGYGYTF

length: 14
size: many
D: NA
V: TRBV5-6
J: TRBJ1-6
DNA: TGTGCCAGCAGCTTGGGCGGCGTAAATTCACCCCTCCACTTT
CDR3: CASSLGGVNSPLHF

length: 14
size: NA
D: TRBD2
V: TRBV29-1
J: TRBJ2-7
DNA: TGCAGCGTAGTACTAGCGGGAGGGAGGTACGAGCAGTACTTC
CDR3: CSVVLAGGRYEQYF

length: 14
size: NA
D: TRBD1
V: TRBV6-1
J: TRBJ2-7
DNA: TGTGCCAGCAGAAAAGGACAGGGGATATACGAGCAGTACTTC
CDR3: CASRKGQGIYEQYF

length: 15
size: many
D: NA
V: TRBV14
J: TRBJ2-5
DNA: TGTGCCAGCAGCCAAGATCTCGGACATCAAGAGACCCAGTACTTC
CDR3: CASSQDLGHQETQYF

length: 13
size: NA
D: NA
V: TRBV12-3/TRBV12-4
J: TRBJ2-5
DNA: TGTGCCAGCAGTTTACTTGGCCGGAATGAGCAGTACTTC
CDR3: CASSLLGRNEQYF

length: 16
size: once
D: NA
V: TRBV18
J: TRBJ1-2
DNA: TGTGCCAGCTCACCGAGGGACGTATGGCATTTCTATGGCTACACCTTC
CDR3: CASSPRDVWHFYGYTF